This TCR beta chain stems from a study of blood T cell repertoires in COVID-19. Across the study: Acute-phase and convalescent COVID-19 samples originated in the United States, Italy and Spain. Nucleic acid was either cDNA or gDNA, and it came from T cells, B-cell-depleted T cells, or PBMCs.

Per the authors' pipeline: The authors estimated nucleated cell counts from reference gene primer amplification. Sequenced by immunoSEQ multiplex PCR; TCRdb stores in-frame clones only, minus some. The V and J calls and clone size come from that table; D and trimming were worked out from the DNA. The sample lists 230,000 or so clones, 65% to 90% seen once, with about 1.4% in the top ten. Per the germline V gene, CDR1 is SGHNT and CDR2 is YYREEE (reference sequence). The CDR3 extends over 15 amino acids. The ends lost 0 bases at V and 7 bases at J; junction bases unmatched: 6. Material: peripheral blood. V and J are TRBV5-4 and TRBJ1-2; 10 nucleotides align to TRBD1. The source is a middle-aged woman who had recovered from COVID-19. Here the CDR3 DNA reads TGTGCCAGCAGCTTGGCGGGACAGGGGAAGACTGGCTACACCTTC. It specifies CASSLAGQGKTGYTF.